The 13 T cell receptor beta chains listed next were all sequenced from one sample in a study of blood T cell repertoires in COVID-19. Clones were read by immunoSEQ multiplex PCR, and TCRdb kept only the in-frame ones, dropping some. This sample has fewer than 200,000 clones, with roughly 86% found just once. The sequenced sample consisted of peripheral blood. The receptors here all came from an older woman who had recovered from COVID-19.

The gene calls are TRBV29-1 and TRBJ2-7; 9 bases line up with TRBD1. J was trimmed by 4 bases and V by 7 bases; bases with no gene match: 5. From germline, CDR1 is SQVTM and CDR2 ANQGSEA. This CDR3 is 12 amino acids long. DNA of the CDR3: TGCAGCGGCGGGACAGGGAGGTACGAGCAGTACTTC. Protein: CSGGTGRYEQYF.

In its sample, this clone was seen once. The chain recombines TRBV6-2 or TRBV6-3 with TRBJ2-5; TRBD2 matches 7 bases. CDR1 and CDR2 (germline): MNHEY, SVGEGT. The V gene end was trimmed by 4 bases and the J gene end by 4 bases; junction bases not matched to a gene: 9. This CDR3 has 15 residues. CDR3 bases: TGTGCCAGCAGTTGGAGATCGGGGGGTAGAGAGACCCAGTACTTC. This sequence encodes CASSWRSGGRETQYF.

CDR3 DNA sequence: TGTGCCAGCTCACCACGGGACTATAGTGCCAATGAGCAGTTCTTC. It translates to CASSPRDYSANEQFF. This chain links TRBV18 with TRBJ2-1, with 7 bases identical to TRBD2. The germline CDR1 and CDR2 sequences are KGHSH and LQKENI. Unmatched junction bases numbered 6, after V lost 1 base and J lost 6 bases. The CDR3 extends over 15 amino acids.

In DNA form, the CDR3 reads TGTGCCAGCAGTTTCAGCAGGGGCAGTGGCTACACCTTC. Protein product: CASSFSRGSGYTF. The rearrangement joins TRBV28 to TRBJ1-2, with D perhaps matching TRBD1 (6 bases). Trimming shortened V by 3 bases and J by 7 bases, and 12 bases separated the two germline ends. Germline V gene sequence: CDR1 MDHEN, CDR2 SYDVKM. The CDR3 length is 13 residues.

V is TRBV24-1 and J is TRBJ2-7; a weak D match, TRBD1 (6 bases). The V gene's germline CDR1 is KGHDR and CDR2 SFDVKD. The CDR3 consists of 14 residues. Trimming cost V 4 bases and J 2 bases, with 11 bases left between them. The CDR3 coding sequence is TGTGCCACCAGTGACCCGGACAGCCCCTACGAGCAGTACTTC. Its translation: CATSDPDSPYEQYF.

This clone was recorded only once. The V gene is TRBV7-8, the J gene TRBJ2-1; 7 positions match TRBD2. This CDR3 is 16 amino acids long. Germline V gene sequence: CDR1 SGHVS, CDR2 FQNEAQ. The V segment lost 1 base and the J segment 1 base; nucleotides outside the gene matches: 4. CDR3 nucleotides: TGTGCCAGCAGCTTAGAGGGGCGGGGGTCCTACAATGAGCAGTTCTTC. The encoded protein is CASSLEGRGSYNEQFF.

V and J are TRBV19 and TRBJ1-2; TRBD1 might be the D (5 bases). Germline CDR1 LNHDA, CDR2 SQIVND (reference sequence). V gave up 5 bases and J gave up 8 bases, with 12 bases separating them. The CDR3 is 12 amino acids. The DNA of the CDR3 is TGTGCCAGTAGTCTCCGGGGGTCAGGCTACACCTTC. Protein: CASSLRGSGYTF.

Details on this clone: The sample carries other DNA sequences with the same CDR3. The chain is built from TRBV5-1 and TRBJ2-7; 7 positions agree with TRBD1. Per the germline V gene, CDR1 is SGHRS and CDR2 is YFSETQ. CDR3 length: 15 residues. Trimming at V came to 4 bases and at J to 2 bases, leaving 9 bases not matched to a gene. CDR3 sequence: CASSLVGGQPYEQYF. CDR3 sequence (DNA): TGCGCCAGCAGCCTGGTAGGGGGACAGCCCTACGAGCAGTACTTC.

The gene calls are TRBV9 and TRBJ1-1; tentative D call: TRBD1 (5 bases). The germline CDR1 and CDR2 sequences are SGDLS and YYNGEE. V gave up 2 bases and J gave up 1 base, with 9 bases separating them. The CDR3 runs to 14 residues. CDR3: CASSVGGSNTEAFF. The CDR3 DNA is TGTGCCAGCAGCGTCGGGGGGTCGAACACTGAAGCTTTCTTT.

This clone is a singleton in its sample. The CDR3: CASRAGTGRKETQYF. The CDR3 DNA reads TGTGCCAGTAGAGCCGGGACAGGGAGAAAAGAGACCCAGTACTTC. The rearrangement uses TRBV19 and TRBJ2-5; TRBD1 matches 9 bases. The length of the CDR3 is 15 residues. The germline V gene has CDR1 LNHDA and CDR2 SQIVND (reference sequence). Trimming took 6 bases from V and 3 from J; bases not matched to a gene: 8.

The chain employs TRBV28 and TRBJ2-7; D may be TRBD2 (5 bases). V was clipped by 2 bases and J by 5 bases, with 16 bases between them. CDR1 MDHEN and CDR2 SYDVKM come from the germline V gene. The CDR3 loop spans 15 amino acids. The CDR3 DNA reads TGTGCCAGCAGTTTAGGAACGGGAACTGTCAACGAGCAGTACTTC. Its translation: CASSLGTGTVNEQYF.

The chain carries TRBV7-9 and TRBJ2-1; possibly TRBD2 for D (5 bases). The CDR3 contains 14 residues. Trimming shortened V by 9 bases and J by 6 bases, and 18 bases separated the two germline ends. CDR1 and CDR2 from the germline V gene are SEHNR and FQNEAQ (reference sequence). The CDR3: CASRVMEVFNEQFF. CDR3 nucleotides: TGTGCCAGTAGAGTTATGGAGGTTTTCAATGAGCAGTTCTTC.

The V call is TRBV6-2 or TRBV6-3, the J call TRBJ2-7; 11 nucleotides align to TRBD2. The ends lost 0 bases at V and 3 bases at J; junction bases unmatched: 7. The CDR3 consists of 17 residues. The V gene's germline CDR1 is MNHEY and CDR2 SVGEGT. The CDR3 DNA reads TGTGCCAGCAGTTACTCAGAACTAGCGGGGGCGAACTACGAGCAGTACTTC. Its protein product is CASSYSELAGANYEQYF.